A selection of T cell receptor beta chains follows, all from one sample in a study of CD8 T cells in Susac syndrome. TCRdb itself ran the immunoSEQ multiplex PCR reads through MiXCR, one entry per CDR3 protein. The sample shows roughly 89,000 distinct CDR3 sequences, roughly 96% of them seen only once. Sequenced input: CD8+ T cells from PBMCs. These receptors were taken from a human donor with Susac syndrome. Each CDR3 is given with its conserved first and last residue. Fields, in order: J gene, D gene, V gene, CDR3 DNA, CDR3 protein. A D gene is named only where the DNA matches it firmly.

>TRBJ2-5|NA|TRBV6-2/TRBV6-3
TGTGCCAGCAGGGACCAAGAGACCCAGTACTTC
CASRDQETQYF
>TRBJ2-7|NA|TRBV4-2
TGTGCCAGCAGCCAAGACGGGGACGGAGAAATTTCCGAGCAGTACTTC
CASSQDGDGEISEQYF
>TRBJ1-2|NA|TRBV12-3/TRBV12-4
TGTGCCAGCAGTAATGCCCTCATTGACGCCTACACCTTC
CASSNALIDAYTF
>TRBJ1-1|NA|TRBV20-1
TGCAGTGTGGCAGTAAGGAACACTGAAGCTTTCTTT
CSVAVRNTEAFF
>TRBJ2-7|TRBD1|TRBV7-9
TGTGCCAGCAGCCTACGACAGGGAGTTCACTACGAGCAGTACTTC
CASSLRQGVHYEQYF
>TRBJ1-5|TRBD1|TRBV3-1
TGTGCCAGCAGCCAAGGCGGACAGGGGGGCAATCAGCCCCAGCATTTT
CASSQGGQGGNQPQHF
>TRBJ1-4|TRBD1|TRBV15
TGTGCCACCAGCAGAGATGGGACAGGGGGCCAAAATGAAAAACTGTTTTTT
CATSRDGTGGQNEKLFF
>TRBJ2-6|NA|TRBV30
TGTGCCTTAGGGGACTCGAGTGCCGGGGCCAACGTCCTGACTTTC
CALGDSSAGANVLTF
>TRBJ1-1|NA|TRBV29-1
TGCAGCGTGCCGTGGGTTGACATCGGCACTGAAGCTTTCTTT
CSVPWVDIGTEAFF
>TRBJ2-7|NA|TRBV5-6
TGTGCCAGCAGCGATCGACGCTACGAGCAGTACTTC
CASSDRRYEQYF
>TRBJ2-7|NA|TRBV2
TGTGCCAGCAGTTCCCGAAGTAGCGGATACTACGAGCAGTACTTC
CASSSRSSGYYEQYF
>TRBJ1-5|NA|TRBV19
TGTGCCAGTAGTTCCCCCGACGGCCCCGGGCATTTT
CASSSPDGPGHF
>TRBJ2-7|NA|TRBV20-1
TGCAGTGCTAGATTCCGGGCCCGACCCTACGAGCAGTACTTC
CSARFRARPYEQYF
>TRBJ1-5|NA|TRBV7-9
TGTGCCAGCAGCTTAGATTCGTGGAAGCCCCAGCATTTT
CASSLDSWKPQHF